This T cell receptor (beta chain) was captured by sequencing in a study of blood T cells in healthy people across ages (dated by TCRdb to between 2014 and 2016). In terms of the full investigation: Template switching captured roughly one uniquely barcoded TCR beta cDNA molecule per two T cells in model experiments. Using deep sequencing normalized with unique cDNA molecular identifiers, the study measured how TCR beta repertoire diversity changes with age. The donors were split into four age groups: young (average 16 years), middle-aged (more than 35), aged (about 56) and long-lived (approximately 80). To avoid experimental bias, donors of different ages were randomly spread across the sequencing lanes. Using the same blood draw, the study looked at two additional independent replicas of 1 million unique cDNA reads for two donors, one aged 18 to 29 and the other aged 80 or older.

The donors were roughly 38 Caucasian individuals from Russia, aged roughly 6 to 90 years, who were systemically healthy. Each donor gave roughly 11 milliliters of peripheral blood, drawn into EDTA-treated Vacutainer tubes. Ficoll-Paque density-gradient centrifugation was used to isolate PBMCs, with at least 6 million obtained per sample. Total RNA was extracted from PBMCs with Trizol reagent, with at least 5.5 micrograms obtained per sample. The percentages of naive CD45RAhigh/CD27high T cells were determined by flow cytometry on a PBMC aliquot from every donor. Overall study results and their limits: Observed TCR beta diversity correlated strongly with the percentage of naive T cells measured by flow cytometry. The CMV infection status of donors was not known, potentially confounding age-related changes in expanded clonotypes. Observed TCR beta diversity per million T cells fell roughly linearly with age, and a significant reduction was already apparent by age around 39. Bulk unsorted PBMC profiling prevented conclusive comparison of naive and antigen-experienced compartments. Compared with the aged group, the long-lived group had more naive CD4+ T cells, fewer expanded clones and increased TCR diversity, a pattern suggesting age selection. Estimates of total diversity based on one million sequenced T cells were considered lower bounds and underestimates.

Comments on this clonotype: There is no known antigen for this receptor. No clone much larger than this one lies a single base away; base qualities are absent.

Reading from cysteine to phenylalanine, the CDR3 counts 16 amino acids. The DNA shown is the 48-base CDR3, in frame from base 1. CDR1 and CDR2 (SGHNT, YENEEA) derive from the germline V gene. Germline trimming amounts to 5 bases on V and 4 bases on J, with 9 as the count of junction bases outside the gene matches. The library was produced with 5' RACE. The sequencing machine was an Illumina HiSeq 2500. The second PCR ran for roughly 7 to 11 cycles and used a J-beta primer mix along with a sample-barcoded 5' primer. A unique molecular identifier was introduced onto each TCR beta cDNA molecule by a template-switch 5' adaptor carrying 12 random nucleotides. At least 3 million CDR3-containing paired-end reads were obtained from each sample. All of the RNA was converted into first-strand cDNA using the Mint cDNA synthesis kit, with a TRBC-specific oligonucleotide serving as the primer. All cDNA was treated with uracil-DNA glycosylase and then went through a first 18-cycle PCR with the universal primers M1SS and BC2_uni_R. The original pipeline was this. Normalization of each sample was performed by random selection of 1 million high-quality reads, each carrying a distinct molecular identifier. Reads sharing molecular identifiers were discarded rather than binned into consensus sequences. MiTCR, with a Q25 quality threshold and the strictest error-elimination algorithm, was used for CDR3 identification, clonotype clustering and error correction. A nonparametric unseen species model using Euler transformation provided a lower-bound estimate of total TCR beta diversity. The public reads were quality trimmed at Q25 with fastp and then assembled into clones with MiXCR by TCRdb, keeping productive beta chains. Entries that share a CDR3 protein sequence are merged under the most common genes and DNA. The V and J calls were determined by TCRdb, not by the authors. The sample data list 1,300,000 or so distinct CDR3 sequences, and 59% of these were observed just once. Over 5.5% of the sample comes from the top ten.

This TCR was recovered from a man aged 18-30 years in good health. The sample was blood. The V and J genes are TRBV11-3 and TRBJ2-3, with 10 central nucleotides matching TRBD1. The CDR3 in this case is CASSASGTGDSDTQYF. Here is the DNA: TGTGCCAGCAGCGCATCCGGGACAGGGGACTCAGATACGCAGTATTTT.